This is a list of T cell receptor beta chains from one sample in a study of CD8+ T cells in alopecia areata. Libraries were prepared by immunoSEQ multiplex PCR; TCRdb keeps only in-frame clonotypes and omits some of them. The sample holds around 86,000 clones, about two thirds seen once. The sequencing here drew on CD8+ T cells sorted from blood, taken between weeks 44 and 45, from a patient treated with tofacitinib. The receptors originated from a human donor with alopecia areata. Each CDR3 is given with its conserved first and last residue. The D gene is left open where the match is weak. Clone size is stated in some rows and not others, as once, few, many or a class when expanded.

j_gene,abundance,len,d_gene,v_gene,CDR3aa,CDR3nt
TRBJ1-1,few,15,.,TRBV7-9,CASSHTLGQNTEAFF,TGTGCCAGCAGCCACACTCTGGGACAGAACACTGAAGCTTTCTTT
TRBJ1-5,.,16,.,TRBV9,CASSDDSGRTNQPQHF,TGTGCCAGCAGCGACGATTCGGGACGGACTAATCAGCCCCAGCATTTT
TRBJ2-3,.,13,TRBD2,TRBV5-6,CASSSGGRDTQYF,TGTGCCAGCAGCTCGGGGGGAAGGGATACGCAGTATTTT
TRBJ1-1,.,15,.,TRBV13,CASSLGRGAGAEAFF,TGTGCCAGCAGCTTAGGCCGAGGGGCCGGGGCTGAAGCTTTCTTT
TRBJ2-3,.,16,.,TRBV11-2,CASSLWAGASTDTQYF,TGTGCCAGCAGCTTATGGGCGGGGGCTAGCACAGATACGCAGTATTTT
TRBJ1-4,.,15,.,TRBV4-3,CASSRIWGMDEKLFF,TGCGCCAGCAGCCGCATATGGGGTATGGATGAAAAACTGTTTTTT
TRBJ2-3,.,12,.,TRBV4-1,CASSQDAYTQYF,TGCGCCAGCAGCCAAGATGCGTATACGCAGTATTTT
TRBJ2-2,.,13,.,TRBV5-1,CASSLVGTGELFF,TGCGCCAGCAGCTTGGTCGGGACCGGGGAGCTGTTTTTT
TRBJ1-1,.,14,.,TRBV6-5,CASSYFQTNTEAFF,TGTGCCAGCAGTTATTTCCAGACGAACACTGAAGCTTTCTTT
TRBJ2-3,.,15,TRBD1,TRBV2,CASSDVGTGADTQYF,TGTGCCAGCAGTGATGTGGGGACAGGGGCAGATACGCAGTATTTT
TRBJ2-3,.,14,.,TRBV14,CASSPLGATDTQYF,TGTGCCAGCAGCCCACTAGGAGCCACAGATACGCAGTATTTT
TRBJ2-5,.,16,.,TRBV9,CASSPGGAAIGETQYF,TGTGCCAGCAGCCCCGGGGGAGCGGCCATTGGGGAGACCCAGTACTTC
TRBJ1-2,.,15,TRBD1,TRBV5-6,CASSLRTGGNYGYTF,TGTGCCAGCAGCCTCCGGACAGGGGGAAATTATGGCTACACCTTC
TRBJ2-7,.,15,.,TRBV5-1,CASSLGYGGGDEQYF,TGCGCCAGCAGCTTGGGGTACGGAGGTGGGGACGAGCAGTACTTC
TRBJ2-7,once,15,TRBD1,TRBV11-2,CASSPRQGGSYEQYF,TGTGCCAGCAGCCCCAGACAGGGGGGCAGCTACGAGCAGTACTTC
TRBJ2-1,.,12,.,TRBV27,CASSLLSVEQFF,TGTGCCAGCAGTTTATTGTCGGTTGAGCAGTTCTTC
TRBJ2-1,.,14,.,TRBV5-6,CASSLNGRGNEQFF,TGTGCCAGCAGCTTGAACGGCCGGGGCAATGAGCAGTTCTTC
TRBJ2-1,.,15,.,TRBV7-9,CASSLVTGVGNEQFF,TGTGCCAGCAGCTTGGTGACGGGAGTAGGAAATGAGCAGTTCTTC
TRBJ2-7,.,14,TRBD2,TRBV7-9,CASSPTGLADEQYF,TGTGCCAGCAGCCCGACGGGACTAGCTGACGAGCAGTACTTC
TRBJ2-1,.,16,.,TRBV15,CATSRDHGQNYNEQFF,TGTGCCACCAGCAGAGATCACGGGCAGAACTACAATGAGCAGTTCTTC
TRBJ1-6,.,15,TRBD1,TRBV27,CASSWRQGDNSPLHF,TGTGCCAGCAGTTGGCGCCAGGGGGATAATTCACCCCTCCACTTT
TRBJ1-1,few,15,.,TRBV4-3,CASSQDRGGNTEAFF,TGCGCCAGCAGCCAAGATCGAGGGGGGAACACTGAAGCTTTCTTT
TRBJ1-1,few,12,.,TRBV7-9,CASSPQGTEAFF,TGTGCCAGCAGCCCCCAGGGGACTGAAGCTTTCTTT
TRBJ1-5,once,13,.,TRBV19,CASNKDINQPQHF,TGTGCCAGTAATAAGGACATCAATCAGCCCCAGCATTTT
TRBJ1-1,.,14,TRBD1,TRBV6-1,CASSEPQGAAEAFF,TGTGCCAGCAGTGAACCTCAGGGGGCGGCTGAAGCTTTCTTT
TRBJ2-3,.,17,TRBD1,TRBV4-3,CASSQDRDRGNTDTQYF,TGCGCCAGCAGCCAAGACCGGGACAGGGGAAACACAGATACGCAGTATTTT
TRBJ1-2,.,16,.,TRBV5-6,CASSTPGTPQLRGYTF,TGTGCCAGCAGTACGCCCGGGACTCCTCAGTTGCGTGGCTACACCTTC
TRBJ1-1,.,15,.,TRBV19,CASSISPAVNTEAFF,TGTGCCAGTAGTATATCCCCGGCGGTTAACACTGAAGCTTTCTTT
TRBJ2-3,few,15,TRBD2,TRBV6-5,CASSYRLAGADTQYF,TGTGCCAGCAGTTACCGACTAGCGGGGGCAGATACGCAGTATTTT
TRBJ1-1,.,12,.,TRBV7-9,CASMKGNTEAFF,TGTGCCAGCATGAAAGGGAACACTGAAGCTTTCTTT
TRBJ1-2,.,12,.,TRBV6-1,CASSDYQYGYTF,TGTGCCAGCAGTGACTACCAGTATGGCTACACCTTC
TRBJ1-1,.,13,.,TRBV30,CAWSVTMNTEAFF,TGTGCCTGGAGTGTAACCATGAACACTGAAGCTTTCTTT
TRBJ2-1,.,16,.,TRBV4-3,CASSQDSRDGSYEQFF,TGCGCCAGCAGCCAAGATTCTCGGGATGGGTCCTATGAGCAGTTCTTC
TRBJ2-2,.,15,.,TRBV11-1,CASSLMGGISGELFF,TGTGCCAGCAGCTTAATGGGGGGAATCAGCGGGGAGCTGTTTTTT
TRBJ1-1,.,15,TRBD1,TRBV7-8,CASSRATGANTEAFF,TGTGCCAGCAGCCGCGCGACAGGGGCTAACACTGAAGCTTTCTTT
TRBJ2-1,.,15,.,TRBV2,CASSEAGGRPNEQFF,TGTGCCAGCAGTGAAGCCGGAGGGCGTCCAAATGAGCAGTTCTTC
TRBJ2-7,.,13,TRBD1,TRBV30,CAWSATGGDEQYF,TGTGCCTGGAGTGCTACAGGGGGCGACGAGCAGTACTTC
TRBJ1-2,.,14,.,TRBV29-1,CSVEDPQVAYGYTF,TGCAGCGTTGAAGATCCCCAGGTTGCCTATGGCTACACCTTC
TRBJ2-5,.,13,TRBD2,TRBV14,CASSQTSWETQYF,TGTGCCAGCAGCCAGACTAGCTGGGAGACCCAGTACTTC
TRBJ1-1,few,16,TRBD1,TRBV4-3,CASSQEVGDRNTEAFF,TGCGCCAGCAGCCAAGAAGTGGGGGACAGGAACACTGAAGCTTTCTTT
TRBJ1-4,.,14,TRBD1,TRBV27,CASSINRGGEKLFF,TGTGCCAGCAGTATCAACAGGGGTGGTGAAAAACTGTTTTTT
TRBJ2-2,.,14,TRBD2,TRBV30,CAWSVGAGSGELFF,TGTGCCTGGAGTGTGGGAGCGGGGTCCGGGGAGCTGTTTTTT
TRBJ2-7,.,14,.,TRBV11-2,CASSLGDNRVEQYF,TGTGCCAGCAGCTTAGGGGACAATCGGGTCGAGCAGTACTTC
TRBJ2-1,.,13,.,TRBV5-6,CASSLGNYNEQFF,TGTGCCAGCAGCTTGGGCAACTACAATGAGCAGTTCTTC
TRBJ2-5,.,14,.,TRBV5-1,CASSLELRQETQYF,TGCGCCAGCAGCTTAGAACTCCGCCAAGAGACCCAGTACTTC
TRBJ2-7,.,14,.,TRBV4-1,CASSQGLSDYEQYF,TGCGCCAGCAGCCAAGGGCTATCAGACTACGAGCAGTACTTC
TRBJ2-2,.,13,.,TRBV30,CAWSYPFTGELFF,TGTGCCTGGAGTTACCCTTTTACCGGGGAGCTGTTTTTT
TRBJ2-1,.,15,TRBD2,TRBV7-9,CASSFIAGATHEQFF,TGTGCCAGCAGTTTTATAGCGGGGGCTACCCATGAGCAGTTCTTC